Listed here are 21 T cell receptor beta chains from one sample, sequenced in a study of T cell responses to AZD1222 COVID-19 vaccine. The protocol was immunoSEQ multiplex PCR, while the TCRdb copy is restricted to in-frame clones and leaves out a portion. The data show about 130,000 clones, 80% to 90% seen once. This sample comprised peripheral blood, obtained on day 0 of AZD1222 vaccination. The receptors derive from an adult in good health.

The chain carries TRBV18 and TRBJ2-5; D is uncertain. V was clipped by 1 base and J by 1 base, with 7 bases between them. The germline CDR1 and CDR2 sequences are KGHSH and LQKENI. The CDR3 is made up of 14 amino acids. The CDR3 loop is CASSPLAAQETQYF. The CDR3 DNA is TGTGCCAGCTCACCACTGGCAGCCCAAGAGACCCAGTACTTC. Full variable domain (rest looked up from reference TRBV18 and TRBJ2-5): NAGVMQNPRHLVRRRGQEARLRCSPMKGHSHVYWYRQLPEEGLKFMVYLQKENIIDESGMPKERFSAEFPKEGPSILRIQQVVRGDSAAYFCASSPLAAQETQYFGPGTRLLVL.

This rearrangement joins TRBV4-1 to TRBJ1-2; TRBD1 might be the D (5 bases). The CDR3 extends over 14 amino acids. The ends were cut back, 3 bases at V and 6 bases at J, with 14 bases in the middle. Germline V gives CDR1 MGHRA, CDR2 YSYEKL. The DNA for the CDR3 is TGCGCCAGCAGCCAGAGGCCAGGGACGGATGGCTACACCTTC. Amino acids: CASSQRPGTDGYTF.

The chain joins TRBV18 to TRBJ1-2, with unresolved D. With 5 bases removed from V and 1 base from J, the gap between germline ends came to 5 bases. The CDR3 spans 12 residues. In germline, CDR1 is KGHSH, CDR2 LQKENI. The CDR3 here is CASSEINYGYTF. As DNA, the CDR3 is TGTGCCAGCTCAGAAATTAACTATGGCTACACCTTC.

The chain carries TRBV6-2 or TRBV6-3 and TRBJ2-7, with D possibly matching TRBD1 (5 bases). The CDR3 covers 17 residues. Trimming left V 4 bases short and J 0 bases short, with 19 bases between. Germline V gives CDR1 MNHEY, CDR2 SVGEGT. CDR3 sequence reads: CASSSATARLSSYEQYF. DNA of the CDR3: TGTGCCAGCAGTTCGGCGACAGCTAGATTGAGCTCCTACGAGCAGTACTTC.

The chain combines TRBV7-2 with TRBJ1-6; tentative D call: TRBD1 (6 bases). Deletions cut 4 bases from V and 6 bases from J, with 22 bases between. The CDR3 sequence is 18 residues long. Germline CDR1 reads SGHTA; CDR2 reads FQGNSA. The CDR3 region has the DNA TGTGCCAGCAGCTCCCAGGGGCCGAACAGTTACCCTAATTCACCCCTCCACTTT. Its protein product is CASSSQGPNSYPNSPLHF.

This clone has only one observation. V and J are TRBV6-5 and TRBJ2-5; TRBD2 agrees at 9 bases. J lost 4 bases, V lost 0 bases, and 6 bases had no gene match. The CDR3 runs to 16 residues. Germline V gene lookup returns CDR1 MNHEY and CDR2 SVGAGI. DNA for the CDR3: TGTGCCAGCAGTTACTCGTCCCTAGCGGGAACAGAGACCCAGTACTTC. Its protein is CASSYSSLAGTETQYF.

This clone was observed a handful of times. The chain is built from TRBV10-1 and TRBJ2-3; D possibly corresponds to TRBD2 (5 bases). The V gene lost 6 bases and the J gene lost 4 bases, with 11 bases spanning the gap. Germline V CDR1 and CDR2: WNHNN, SYGVQD (reference sequence). This CDR3 spans 13 amino acids. The CDR3 here is CASSGERSDTQYF. The CDR3 coding sequence is TGCGCCAGCAGCGGGGAAAGGTCAGATACGCAGTATTTT.

This rearrangement joins TRBV30 to TRBJ1-2; D remains ambiguous. This CDR3 has 13 residues. Germline V lookup: CDR1 GTSNPN, CDR2 SVGIG (reference sequence). V lost 0 bases and J lost 7, with 12 bases in between. The CDR3 nucleotides read TGTGCCTGGAGTGTGGAAGGGTTTGGTGGCTACACCTTC. It encodes CAWSVEGFGGYTF.

This clone was counted once. V usage is TRBV15 and J usage is TRBJ1-4; no clear D. Germline V gives CDR1 LNHNV, CDR2 YYDKDF (reference sequence). The V gene lost 0 bases and the J gene lost 4 bases, with 15 bases spanning the gap. The CDR3 has 17 residues. CDR3 region: CATSRDQSDLINEKLFF. As DNA, the CDR3 is TGTGCCACCAGCAGAGATCAAAGTGATCTAATTAATGAAAAACTGTTTTTT.

The V and J genes are TRBV19 and TRBJ1-1, with 8 positions matching TRBD1. Looked up from germline, CDR1 is LNHDA and CDR2 is SQIVND (reference sequence). The CDR3 sequence is 15 residues long. The junction had 6 bases not matched to a gene; V was cut back by 5 bases and J by 1 base. CDR3 in amino acids: CASSPWTGSNTEAFF. The CDR3 nucleotides read TGTGCCAGTAGTCCGTGGACAGGGTCGAACACTGAAGCTTTCTTT. Filled out from reference TRBV19 and TRBJ1-1, the complete variable domain reads DGGITQSPKYLFRKEGQNVTLSCEQNLNHDAMYWYRQDPGQGLRLIYYSQIVNDFQKGDIAEGYSVSREKKESFPLTVTSAQKNPTAFYLCASSPWTGSNTEAFFGQGTRLTVV.

The chain employs TRBV19 and TRBJ1-1; a weak D match, TRBD1 (6 bases). The germline V and J ends were trimmed by 3 bases and 3 bases, with 29 bases remaining between them. Germline V gene lookup returns CDR1 LNHDA and CDR2 SQIVND (reference sequence). The CDR3 covers 20 residues. The CDR3 DNA sequence: TGTGCCAGTAGTATGGTTGAGACCGCCGGGACATATCCGGGGGACACTGAAGCTTTCTTT. This gives the protein CASSMVETAGTYPGDTEAFF. The whole variable domain, remainder taken from reference TRBV19 and TRBJ1-1, is DGGITQSPKYLFRKEGQNVTLSCEQNLNHDAMYWYRQDPGQGLRLIYYSQIVNDFQKGDIAEGYSVSREKKESFPLTVTSAQKNPTAFYLCASSMVETAGTYPGDTEAFFGQGTRLTVV.

V and J are TRBV7-2 and TRBJ1-1, with unresolved D. The CDR3 is 14 amino acids. V shed 0 bases and J shed 2 bases, with 7 bases lying between them. CDR1 is SGHTA and CDR2 is FQGNSA in the germline V gene. The CDR3 DNA sequence: TGTGCCAGCAGCTTAGCGCGGGCCAACACTGAAGCTTTCTTT. Amino acids: CASSLARANTEAFF.

The V and J genes are TRBV4-2 and TRBJ1-4; no clear D. There are 15 residues in the CDR3. Trimming removed 1 base at V and 8 bases at J, with 14 bases between. From germline, CDR1 is LGHNA and CDR2 YNFKEQ. CDR3 sequence: CASSQGGSPGEKLFF. CDR3 bases: TGTGCCAGCAGCCAAGGCGGATCTCCGGGGGAAAAACTGTTTTTT.

The chain carries TRBV2 and TRBJ2-7; 7 bases align to TRBD1. Germline loops: CDR1 SNHLY, CDR2 FYNNEI. Trimming cost V 7 bases and J 2 bases; bases outside gene matches: 8. This CDR3 contains 14 residues. In nucleotides, the CDR3 is TGTGCCAGCAAAAACAGGGGAAACACCTACGAGCAGTACTTC. It codes for CASKNRGNTYEQYF.

Here the CDR3 reads CASSEQGGGDTQYF. The CDR3 nucleotides read TGTGCCAGCAGTGAACAGGGGGGCGGAGATACGCAGTATTTT. The rearrangement links TRBV2 to TRBJ2-3; a weak D match, TRBD1 (7 bases). The V end was cut by 2 bases, the J end by 5 bases, with 11 bases between. The CDR3 spans 14 residues. CDR1 is SNHLY, CDR2 FYNNEI, per germline.

The rearrangement joins TRBV7-8 to TRBJ1-3; no clear D gene. The CDR3 sequence is 15 residues long. Trimming removed 2 bases at V and 0 bases at J, with 8 bases between. Germline CDR1 reads SGHVS; CDR2 reads FQNEAQ. The CDR3 coding sequence is TGTGCCAGCAGCTTAAGGGTGTTCTCTGGAAACACCATATATTTT. This translates into CASSLRVFSGNTIYF.

This chain uses TRBV29-1 with TRBJ2-7; 7 bases align to TRBD1. CDR3 size: 11 residues. Germline V gives CDR1 SQVTM, CDR2 ANQGSEA. Unmatched junction bases numbered 6, after V lost 7 bases and J lost 6 bases. The chain's CDR3 is CSGKTGLEQYF. The CDR3 DNA reads as TGCAGCGGGAAGACAGGGCTCGAGCAGTACTTC.

V is TRBV5-4 and J is TRBJ2-3; 10 nucleotides agree with TRBD2. The CDR3 is 16 amino acids. Trimming removed 3 bases from V and 4 bases from J; junction bases left unmatched: 8. Germline lookup yields CDR1 SGHNT and CDR2 YYREEE (reference sequence). The CDR3 DNA reads TGTGCCAGCAGCTCAAAGCGGGAGGGAGGCGCAGATACGCAGTATTTT. This gives the protein CASSSKREGGADTQYF.

The rearrangement uses TRBV27 and TRBJ2-2, with 9 bases matching TRBD1. The junction had 12 bases not matched to a gene; V was cut back by 3 bases and J by 7 bases. Germline CDR1 and CDR2: MNHEY and SMNVEV (reference sequence). This CDR3 has 17 amino acids. CDR3 sequence reads: CASSFRGDRVLYGELFF. As DNA, the CDR3 is TGTGCCAGCAGTTTTCGCGGGGACAGGGTTTTATACGGGGAGCTGTTTTTT.

This clone came up a few times. The CDR3 sequence is CASSYETGGANYGYTF. In DNA form, the CDR3 reads TGTGCCAGCAGTTACGAGACCGGGGGGGCCAACTATGGCTACACCTTC. The rearrangement links TRBV6-2 or TRBV6-3 to TRBJ1-2, with D maybe TRBD1 (6 bases). V lost 2 bases to trimming and J lost 2 bases, with 15 bases between them. The CDR3 has 16 residues. Germline V gives CDR1 MNHEY, CDR2 SVGEGT.

The chain joins TRBV7-8 to TRBJ1-5; D not resolved. Between the trimmed V and J ends, which lost 2 bases and 0 bases, there was a span of 8 bases. Per germline, CDR1 SGHVS and CDR2 FQNEAQ. This CDR3 is 15 amino acids long. CDR3: CASSLSSASNQPQHF. The CDR3 DNA sequence: TGTGCCAGCAGCTTATCGTCAGCTAGCAATCAGCCCCAGCATTTT.